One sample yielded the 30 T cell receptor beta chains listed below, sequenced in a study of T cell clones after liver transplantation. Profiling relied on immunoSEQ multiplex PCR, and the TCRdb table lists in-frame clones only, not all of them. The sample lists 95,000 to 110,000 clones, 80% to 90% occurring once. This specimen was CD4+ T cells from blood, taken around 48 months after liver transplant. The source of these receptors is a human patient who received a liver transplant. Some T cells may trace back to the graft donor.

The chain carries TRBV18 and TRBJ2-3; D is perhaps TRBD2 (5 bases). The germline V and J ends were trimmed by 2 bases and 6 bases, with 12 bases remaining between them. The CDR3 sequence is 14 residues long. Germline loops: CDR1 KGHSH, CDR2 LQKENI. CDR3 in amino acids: CASSPNPGMDTQYF. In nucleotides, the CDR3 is TGTGCCAGCTCACCAAATCCGGGGATGGATACGCAGTATTTT.

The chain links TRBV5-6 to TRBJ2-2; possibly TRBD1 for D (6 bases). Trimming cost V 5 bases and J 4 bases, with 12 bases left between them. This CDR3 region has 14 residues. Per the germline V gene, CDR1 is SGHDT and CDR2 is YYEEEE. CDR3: CASSYDRSTGELFF. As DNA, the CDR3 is TGTGCCAGCAGTTATGACAGGAGCACCGGGGAGCTGTTTTTT.

The CDR3 sequence is CASSSTGLNTEAFF. The CDR3 nucleotides read TGTGCCAGCAGCTCGACAGGGTTAAACACTGAAGCTTTCTTT. V is TRBV9 and J is TRBJ1-1; 7 bases match TRBD1. V was clipped by 4 bases and J by 2 bases; unmatched bases: 5. Germline CDR1 reads SGDLS; CDR2 reads YYNGEE. The CDR3 has 14 amino acids. Full variable domain (rest looked up from reference TRBV9 and TRBJ1-1): DSGVTQTPKHLITATGQRVTLRCSPRSGDLSVYWYQQSLDQGLQFLIQYYNGEERAKGNILERFSAQQFPDLHSELNLSSLELGDSALYFCASSSTGLNTEAFFGQGTRLTVV.

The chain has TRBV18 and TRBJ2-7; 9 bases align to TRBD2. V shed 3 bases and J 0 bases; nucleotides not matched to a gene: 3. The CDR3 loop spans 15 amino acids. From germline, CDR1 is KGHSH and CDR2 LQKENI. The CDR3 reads CASSPAGGNSYEQYF. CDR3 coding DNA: TGTGCCAGCTCACCGGCGGGAGGGAACTCCTACGAGCAGTACTTC. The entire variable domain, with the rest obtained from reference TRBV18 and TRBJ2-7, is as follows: NAGVMQNPRHLVRRRGQEARLRCSPMKGHSHVYWYRQLPEEGLKFMVYLQKENIIDESGMPKERFSAEFPKEGPSILRIQQVVRGDSAAYFCASSPAGGNSYEQYFGPGTRLTVT.

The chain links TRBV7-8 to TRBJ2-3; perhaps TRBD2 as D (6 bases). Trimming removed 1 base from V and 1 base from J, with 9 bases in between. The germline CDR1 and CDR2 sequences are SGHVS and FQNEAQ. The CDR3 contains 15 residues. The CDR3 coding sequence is TGTGCCAGCAGCTTAGACGGGAGTGGCACAGATACGCAGTATTTT. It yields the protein CASSLDGSGTDTQYF.

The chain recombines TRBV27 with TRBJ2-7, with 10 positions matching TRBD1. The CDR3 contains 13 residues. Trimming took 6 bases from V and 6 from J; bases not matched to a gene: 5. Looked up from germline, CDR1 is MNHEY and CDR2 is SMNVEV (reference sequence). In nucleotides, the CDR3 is TGTGCCAGCAGAGGACAGGGGGGACGCGAGCAGTACTTC. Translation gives CASRGQGGREQYF.

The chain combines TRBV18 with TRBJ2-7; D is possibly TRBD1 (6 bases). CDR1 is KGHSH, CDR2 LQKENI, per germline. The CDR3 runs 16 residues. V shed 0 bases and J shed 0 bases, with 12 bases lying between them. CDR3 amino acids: CASSPPVQGSSYEQYF. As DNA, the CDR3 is TGTGCCAGCTCACCACCTGTACAGGGCAGCTCCTACGAGCAGTACTTC.

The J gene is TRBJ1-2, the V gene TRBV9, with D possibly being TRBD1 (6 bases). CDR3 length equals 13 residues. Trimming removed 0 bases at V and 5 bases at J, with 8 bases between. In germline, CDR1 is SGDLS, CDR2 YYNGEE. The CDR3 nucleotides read TGTGCCAGCAGCGTAGGGACAGCTTATGGCTACACCTTC. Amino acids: CASSVGTAYGYTF.

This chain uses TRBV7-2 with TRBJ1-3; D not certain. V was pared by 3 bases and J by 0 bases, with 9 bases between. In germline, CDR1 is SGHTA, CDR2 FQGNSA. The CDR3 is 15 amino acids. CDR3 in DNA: TGTGCCAGCAGCTTTGCCGGGCCCTCTGGAAACACCATATATTTT. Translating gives CASSFAGPSGNTIYF.

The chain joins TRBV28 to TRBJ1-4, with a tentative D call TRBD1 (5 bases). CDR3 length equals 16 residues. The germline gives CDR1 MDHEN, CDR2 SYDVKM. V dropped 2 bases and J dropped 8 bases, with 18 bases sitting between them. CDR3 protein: CASSLRGWGGEEKLFF. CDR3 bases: TGTGCCAGCAGTTTACGCGGTTGGGGAGGGGAGGAAAAACTGTTTTTT. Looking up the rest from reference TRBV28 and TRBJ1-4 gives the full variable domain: DVKVTQSSRYLVKRTGEKVFLECVQDMDHENMFWYRQDPGLGLRLIYFSYDVKMKEKGDIPEGYSVSREKKERFSLILESASTNQTSMYLCASSLRGWGGEEKLFFGSGTQLSVL.

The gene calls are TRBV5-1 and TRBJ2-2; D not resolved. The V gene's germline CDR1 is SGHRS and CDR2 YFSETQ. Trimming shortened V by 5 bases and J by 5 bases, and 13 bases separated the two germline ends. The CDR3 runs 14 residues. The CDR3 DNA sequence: TGCGCCAGCAGAGAATGGGTGGTAACCGGGGAGCTGTTTTTT. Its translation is CASREWVVTGELFF.

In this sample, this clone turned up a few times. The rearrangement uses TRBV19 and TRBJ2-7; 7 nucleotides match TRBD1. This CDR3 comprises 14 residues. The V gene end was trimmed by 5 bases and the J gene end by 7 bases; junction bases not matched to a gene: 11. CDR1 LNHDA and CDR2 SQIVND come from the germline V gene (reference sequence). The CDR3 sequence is CASSLDRVVGEQYF. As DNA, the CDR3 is TGTGCCAGTAGTCTCGACAGGGTAGTAGGGGAGCAGTACTTC. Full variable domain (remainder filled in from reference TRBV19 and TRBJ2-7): DGGITQSPKYLFRKEGQNVTLSCEQNLNHDAMYWYRQDPGQGLRLIYYSQIVNDFQKGDIAEGYSVSREKKESFPLTVTSAQKNPTAFYLCASSLDRVVGEQYFGPGTRLTVT.

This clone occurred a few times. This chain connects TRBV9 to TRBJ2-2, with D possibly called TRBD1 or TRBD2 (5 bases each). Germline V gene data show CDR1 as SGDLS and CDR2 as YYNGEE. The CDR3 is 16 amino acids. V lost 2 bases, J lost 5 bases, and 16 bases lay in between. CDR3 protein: CASSVKGDSTTGELFF. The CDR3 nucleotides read TGTGCCAGCAGCGTTAAGGGAGACAGCACGACCGGGGAGCTGTTTTTT.

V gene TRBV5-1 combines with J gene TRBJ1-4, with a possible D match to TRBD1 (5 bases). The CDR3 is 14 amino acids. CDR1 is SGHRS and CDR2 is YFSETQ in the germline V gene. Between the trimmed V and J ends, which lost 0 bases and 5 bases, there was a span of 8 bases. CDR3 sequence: CASSLEGINEKLFF. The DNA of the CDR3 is TGCGCCAGCAGCTTGGAGGGGATCAATGAAAAACTGTTTTTT.

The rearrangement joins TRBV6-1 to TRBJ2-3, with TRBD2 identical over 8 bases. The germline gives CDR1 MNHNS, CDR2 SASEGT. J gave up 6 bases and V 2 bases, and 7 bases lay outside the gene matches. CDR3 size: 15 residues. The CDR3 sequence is CASSEFRGGLDTQYF. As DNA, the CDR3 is TGTGCCAGCAGTGAATTTCGGGGGGGCCTCGATACGCAGTATTTT.

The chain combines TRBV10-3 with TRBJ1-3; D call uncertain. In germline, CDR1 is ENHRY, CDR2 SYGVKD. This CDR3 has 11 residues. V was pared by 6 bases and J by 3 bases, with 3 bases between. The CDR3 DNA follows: TGTGCCATCAGCGATGGAAACACCATATATTTT. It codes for CAISDGNTIYF.

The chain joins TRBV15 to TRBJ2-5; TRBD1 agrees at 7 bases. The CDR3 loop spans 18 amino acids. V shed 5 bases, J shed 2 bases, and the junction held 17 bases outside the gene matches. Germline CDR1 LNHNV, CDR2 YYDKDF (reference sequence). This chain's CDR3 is CATSLDRERPILQETQYF. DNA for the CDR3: TGTGCCACCAGCCTCGACAGGGAGAGGCCTATCCTGCAAGAGACCCAGTACTTC.

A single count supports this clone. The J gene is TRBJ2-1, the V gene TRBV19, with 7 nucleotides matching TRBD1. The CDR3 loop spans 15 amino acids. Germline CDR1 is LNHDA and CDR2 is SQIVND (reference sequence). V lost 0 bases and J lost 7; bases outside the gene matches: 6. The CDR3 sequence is CASSIEGDRYNEQFF. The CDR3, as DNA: TGTGCCAGTAGTATAGAGGGGGACAGATATAATGAGCAGTTCTTC.

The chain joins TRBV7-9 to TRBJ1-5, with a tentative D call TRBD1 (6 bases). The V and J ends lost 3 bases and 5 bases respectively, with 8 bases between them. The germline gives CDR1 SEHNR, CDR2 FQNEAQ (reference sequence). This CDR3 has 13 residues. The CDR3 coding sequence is TGTGCCAGCAGCTTGGCAGGGGATCAGCCCCAGCATTTT. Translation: CASSLAGDQPQHF.

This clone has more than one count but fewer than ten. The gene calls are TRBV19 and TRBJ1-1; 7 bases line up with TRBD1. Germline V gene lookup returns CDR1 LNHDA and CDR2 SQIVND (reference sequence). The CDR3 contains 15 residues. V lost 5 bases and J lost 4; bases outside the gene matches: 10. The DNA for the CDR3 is TGTGCCAGTAGTCCAGTCTACAGGGGTTCCACTGAAGCTTTCTTT. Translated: CASSPVYRGSTEAFF.

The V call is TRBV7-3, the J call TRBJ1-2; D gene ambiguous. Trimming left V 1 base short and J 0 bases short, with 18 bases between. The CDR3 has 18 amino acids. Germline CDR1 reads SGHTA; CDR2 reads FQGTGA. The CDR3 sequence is CASSLIAYRRTANYGYTF. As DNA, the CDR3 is TGTGCCAGCAGCTTAATTGCGTACCGTCGCACAGCTAACTATGGCTACACCTTC.

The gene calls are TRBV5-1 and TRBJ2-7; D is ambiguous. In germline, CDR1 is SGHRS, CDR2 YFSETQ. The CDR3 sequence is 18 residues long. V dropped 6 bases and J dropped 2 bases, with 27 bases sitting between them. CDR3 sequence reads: CASKSEGVRTRAPYEQYF. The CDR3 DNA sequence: TGCGCCAGCAAGTCAGAAGGCGTCCGGACCCGCGCACCCTACGAGCAGTACTTC.

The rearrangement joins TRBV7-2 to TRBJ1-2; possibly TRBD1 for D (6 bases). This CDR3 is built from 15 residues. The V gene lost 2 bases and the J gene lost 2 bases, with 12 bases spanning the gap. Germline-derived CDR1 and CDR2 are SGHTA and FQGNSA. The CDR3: CASSLSRGANYGYTF. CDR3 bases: TGTGCCAGCAGCTTATCGCGGGGGGCGAACTATGGCTACACCTTC.

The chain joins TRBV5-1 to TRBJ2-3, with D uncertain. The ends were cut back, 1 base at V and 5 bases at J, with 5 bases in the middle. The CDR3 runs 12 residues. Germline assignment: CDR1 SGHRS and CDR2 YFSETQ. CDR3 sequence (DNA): TGCGCCAGCAGCTTGTATGGAGATACGCAGTATTTT. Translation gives CASSLYGDTQYF.

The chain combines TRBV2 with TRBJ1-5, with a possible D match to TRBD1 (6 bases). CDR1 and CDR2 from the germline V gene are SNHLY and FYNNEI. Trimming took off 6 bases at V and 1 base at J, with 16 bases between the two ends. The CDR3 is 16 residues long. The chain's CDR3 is CASSGPGGPSNQPQHF. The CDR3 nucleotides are TGTGCCAGCAGCGGGCCGGGGGGCCCCAGCAATCAGCCCCAGCATTTT.

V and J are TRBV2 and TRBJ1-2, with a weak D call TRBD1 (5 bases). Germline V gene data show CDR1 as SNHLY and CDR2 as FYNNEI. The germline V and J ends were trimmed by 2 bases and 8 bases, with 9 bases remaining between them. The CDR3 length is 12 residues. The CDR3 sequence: CASSEPGRGYTF. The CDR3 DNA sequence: TGTGCCAGCAGTGAACCAGGGCGCGGCTACACCTTC.

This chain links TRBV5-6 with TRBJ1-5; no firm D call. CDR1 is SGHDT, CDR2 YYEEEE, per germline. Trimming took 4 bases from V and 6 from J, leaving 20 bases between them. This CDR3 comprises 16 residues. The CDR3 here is CASSLGVGDGSQPQHF. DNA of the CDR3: TGTGCCAGCAGCCTTGGGGTGGGTGACGGTAGTCAGCCCCAGCATTTT. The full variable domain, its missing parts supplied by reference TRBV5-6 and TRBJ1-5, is DAGVTQSPTHLIKTRGQQVTLRCSPKSGHDTVSWYQQALGQGPQFIFQYYEEEERQRGNFPDRFSGHQFPNYSSELNVNALLLGDSALYLCASSLGVGDGSQPQHFGDGTRLSIL.

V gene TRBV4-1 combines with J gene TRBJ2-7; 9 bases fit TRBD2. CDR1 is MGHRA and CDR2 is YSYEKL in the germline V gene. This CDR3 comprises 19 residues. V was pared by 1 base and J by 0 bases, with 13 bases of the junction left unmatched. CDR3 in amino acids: CASSQGRGLAGSASYEQYF. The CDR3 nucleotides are TGCGCCAGCAGCCAAGGAAGGGGACTAGCAGGATCCGCCTCCTACGAGCAGTACTTC.

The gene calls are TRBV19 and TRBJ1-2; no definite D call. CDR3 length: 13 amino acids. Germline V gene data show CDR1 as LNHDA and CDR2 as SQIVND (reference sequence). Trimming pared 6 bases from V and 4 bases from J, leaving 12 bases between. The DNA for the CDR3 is TGTGCCAGTAGGCCTCCGGGCAGCTATGGCTACACCTTC. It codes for CASRPPGSYGYTF.

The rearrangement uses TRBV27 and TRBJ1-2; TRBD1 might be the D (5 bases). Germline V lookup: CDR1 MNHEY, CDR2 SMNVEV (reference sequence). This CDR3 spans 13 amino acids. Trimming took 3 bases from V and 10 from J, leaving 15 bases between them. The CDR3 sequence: CASSFSRGLIYTF. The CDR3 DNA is TGTGCCAGCAGTTTTTCGCGGGGCCTTATCTACACCTTC.